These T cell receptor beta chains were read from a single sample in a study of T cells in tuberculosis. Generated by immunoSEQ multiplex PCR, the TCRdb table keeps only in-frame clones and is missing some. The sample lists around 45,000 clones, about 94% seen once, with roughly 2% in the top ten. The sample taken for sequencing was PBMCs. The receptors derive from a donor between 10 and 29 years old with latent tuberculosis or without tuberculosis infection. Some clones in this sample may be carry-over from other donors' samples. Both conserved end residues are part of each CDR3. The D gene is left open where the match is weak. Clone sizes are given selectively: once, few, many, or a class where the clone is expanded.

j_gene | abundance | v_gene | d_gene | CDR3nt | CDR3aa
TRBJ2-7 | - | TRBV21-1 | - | TGTGCCAGCAGCGTGCCGGGACAGGGGAACGAGCAGTACTTC | CASSVPGQGNEQYF
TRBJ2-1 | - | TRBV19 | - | TGTGCCAGTAGTGGAGCTAGAGCTGGCGACAATGAGCAGTTCTTC | CASSGARAGDNEQFF
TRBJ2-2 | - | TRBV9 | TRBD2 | TGTGCCAGCAGCGTAGTACTAGCGGGCGCCGGGGAGCTGTTTTTT | CASSVVLAGAGELFF
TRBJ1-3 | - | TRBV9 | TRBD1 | TGTGCCAGCAGCATCACTGACAGGGCTGGAAACACCATATATTTT | CASSITDRAGNTIYF
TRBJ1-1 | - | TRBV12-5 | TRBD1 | TGTGCTAGTGGTTACGGGACAGGGGATTATCAAGCTTTCTTT | CASGYGTGDYQAFF
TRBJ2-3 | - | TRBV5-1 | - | TGCGCCAGCAGCTCAACCTCAGGGGTTGGCACAGATACGCAGTATTTT | CASSSTSGVGTDTQYF
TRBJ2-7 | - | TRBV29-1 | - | TGCAGCGTTGAACTAAGGGGCTACGAGCAGTACTTC | CSVELRGYEQYF
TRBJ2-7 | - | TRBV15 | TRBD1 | TGTGCCACCAGCAGGGGACAGGGGGCGGTCTACGAGCAGTACTTC | CATSRGQGAVYEQYF
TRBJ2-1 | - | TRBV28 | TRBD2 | TGTGCCAGCAGTTTTTTTAGCGGGAGGGCCCAGGGGGAGCAGTTCTTC | CASSFFSGRAQGEQFF
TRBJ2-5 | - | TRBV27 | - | TGTGCCAGCAGTCCAGGACACACCCAAGAGACCCAGTACTTC | CASSPGHTQETQYF
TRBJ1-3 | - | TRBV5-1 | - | TGCGCCAGCAGCCCCCGTGGGGCCCGAAACACCATATATTTT | CASSPRGARNTIYF
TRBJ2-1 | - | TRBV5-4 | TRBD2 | TGTGCCAGCAGCAGCCCCAGCGGGGGGTACAATGAGCAGTTCTTC | CASSSPSGGYNEQFF
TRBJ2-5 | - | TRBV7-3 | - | TGTGCCAGCAGCTTAGGAATGGGACTTCAAGAGACCCAGTACTTC | CASSLGMGLQETQYF
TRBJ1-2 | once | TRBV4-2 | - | TGTGCCAGCAGCCAAGATCCGCAGGGTTTTGCTAACTATGGCTACACCTTC | CASSQDPQGFANYGYTF
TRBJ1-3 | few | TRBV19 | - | TGTGCCAGTAGCCGACAGCTCACTGGAAACACCATATATTTT | CASSRQLTGNTIYF
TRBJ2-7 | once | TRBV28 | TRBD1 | TGTGCCAGCAGTTTAAGGGGGCGCGGTTACGAGCAGTACTTC | CASSLRGRGYEQYF
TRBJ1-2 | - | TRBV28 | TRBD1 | TGTGCCAGCACCTCAACAGGGGGCTATGGCTACACCTTC | CASTSTGGYGYTF
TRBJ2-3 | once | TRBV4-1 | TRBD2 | TGCGCCAGCAGCCAAGAGGCTAGCGGGAGATCCGCAGATACGCAGTATTTT | CASSQEASGRSADTQYF
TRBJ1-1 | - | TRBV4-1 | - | TGCGCCAGCAGCCAAGTATTGGCGAACACTGAAGCTTTCTTT | CASSQVLANTEAFF
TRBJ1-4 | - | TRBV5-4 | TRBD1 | TGTGCCAGCAGAGAAGGGACAGGGAATAATGAAAAACTGTTTTTT | CASREGTGNNEKLFF
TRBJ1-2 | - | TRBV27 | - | TGTGCCAGCAGTTTAAAGGGAGTTAACTATGGCTACACCTTC | CASSLKGVNYGYTF
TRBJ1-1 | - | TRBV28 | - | TGTGCCAGCAGTTTATCTCCCCCGTGGTTGGAGGGTGGATCGGGCACTGAAGCTTTCTTT | CASSLSPPWLEGGSGTEAFF
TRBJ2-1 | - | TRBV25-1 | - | TGTGCCAGCAGTGAACGGGAAAAATACAATGAGCAGTTCTTC | CASSEREKYNEQFF